This entry lists 12 T cell receptor beta chains sequenced from one sample in a study of regulatory T cells in long-lasting Graves disease. Regarding time point: newly diagnosed GD, antithyroid drugs for less than 3 months. PBMC RNA was the source of the TCR library. Both iRepertoire HTBI primers and Arm-PCR of CDR3 regions were used to build the TCR beta libraries. TCRdb processed the multiplex PCR reads anew with MiXCR; each CDR3 protein has one entry. The table records 450,000 to 600,000 distinct CDR3 sequences, around 15% of them present only once. The same data also went into a second study, on T cells in Graves' hyperthyroidism and ophthalmopathy.

The starting material was peripheral blood mononuclear cells (PBMCs), obtained at new diagnosis, from a patient treated with antithyroid drugs. Receptors were obtained from a man aged 40-50 years with Graves disease.

This chain connects TRBV6-1 to TRBJ2-7; D is ambiguous. Per the germline V gene, CDR1 is MNHNS and CDR2 is SASEGT. The CDR3 has 12 amino acids. Trimming left V 6 bases short and J 5 bases short, with 11 bases between. CDR3 amino acids: CASRTWVNEQYF. The CDR3 DNA reads TGTGCCAGCAGGACTTGGGTCAACGAGCAGTACTTC.

This clonotype turned up a few times. V usage is TRBV28 and J usage is TRBJ1-4; the match to TRBD1 covers 8 bases. V trimming: 3 bases; J trimming: 0 bases; junction bases outside the gene matches: 6. CDR3 length: 17 residues. Germline-derived CDR1 and CDR2 are MDHEN and SYDVKM. The CDR3 sequence is CASSFSGGLSTNEKLFF. In nucleotides, the CDR3 is TGTGCCAGCAGTTTCTCAGGGGGCCTCTCAACTAATGAAAAACTGTTTTTT.

The V call is TRBV4-1, the J call TRBJ2-1, with D perhaps matching TRBD2 (6 bases). Trimming pared 5 bases from V and 0 bases from J, leaving 14 bases between. CDR3 length: 16 amino acids. CDR1 and CDR2 from the germline V gene are MGHRA and YSYEKL. The CDR3 spells CASSYQGGSSYNEQFF. The CDR3 nucleotides read TGCGCCAGCAGCTACCAAGGAGGGAGCTCCTACAATGAGCAGTTCTTC.

This clonotype was recorded at least ten times. The chain has TRBV3-1 and TRBJ2-3, with D possibly TRBD1 on 5 matching bases. The CDR3 has 15 residues. Trimming pared 5 bases from V and 0 bases from J, leaving 12 bases between. Germline CDR1 reads LGHDT; CDR2 reads YNNKEL (reference sequence). The CDR3 is CASSFGAGSTDTQYF. CDR3 bases: TGTGCCAGCAGCTTTGGGGCAGGGAGCACAGATACGCAGTATTTT.

This chain joins TRBV9 and TRBJ2-7, with 8 nucleotides matching TRBD2. CDR3 length: 17 amino acids. Losses at the gene ends were 4 bases for V and 4 bases for J; bases not matched to a gene: 16. CDR1 is SGDLS, CDR2 YYNGEE, per germline. The CDR3 spells CASSLGGGLAGVYEQYF. The CDR3 region has the DNA TGTGCCAGCAGCCTCGGGGGGGGCCTGGCGGGAGTGTACGAGCAGTACTTC.

This clonotype appeared a few times. The chain employs TRBV7-8 and TRBJ1-1, with D possibly being TRBD1 (5 bases). This CDR3 contains 14 residues. CDR1 is SGHVS, CDR2 FQNEAQ, per germline. Trimming cost V 2 bases and J 4 bases, with 11 bases left between them. The CDR3 spells CASSLILGTTEAFF. CDR3 nucleotide sequence: TGTGCCAGCAGCTTAATCCTGGGGACCACTGAAGCTTTCTTT.

This clonotype was seen ten or more times. The chain recombines TRBV18 with TRBJ1-1, with unresolved D. Trimming removed 6 bases from V and 1 base from J, with 15 bases in between. The length of the CDR3 is 15 residues. CDR1 KGHSH and CDR2 LQKENI come from the germline V gene. This CDR3 reads CASSPVGRSNTEAFF. As DNA, the CDR3 is TGTGCCAGCTCTCCTGTCGGACGGTCGAACACTGAAGCTTTCTTT.

Ten or more counts support this clonotype. In nucleotides, the CDR3 is TGTGCCAGCAGCTTAGATAGGCGAGGAGGGACCCAGTACTTC. This translates into CASSLDRRGGTQYF. The genes are TRBV11-2 and TRBJ2-1; possibly TRBD2 for D (5 bases). The J call may be faulty, since TRBJ2-5 better matches the DNA end. CDR3 length equals 14 residues. Germline V gives CDR1 SGHAT, CDR2 FQNNGV.

This clonotype was detected many times. The V call is TRBV2, the J call TRBJ2-7; the D is unclear. CDR1 and CDR2 from the germline V gene are SNHLY and FYNNEI. The CDR3 has 14 amino acids. Trimming pared 2 bases from V and 4 bases from J, leaving 12 bases between. As DNA, the CDR3 is TGTGCCAGCAGTGAATTCCTGGGTCCGTACGAGCAGTACTTC. It codes for CASSEFLGPYEQYF.

This clonotype was seen a handful of times. This chain joins TRBV7-2 and TRBJ2-5; 15 nucleotides line up with TRBD2. V lost 5 bases and J lost 1; bases outside the gene matches: 14. The germline V gene encodes CDR1 SGHTA and CDR2 FQGNSA. This CDR3 is 20 amino acids long. The DNA of the CDR3 is TGTGCCAGCAGCGCCCACACCGGGACTAGCGGGAGGAACCCCCAAGAGACCCAGTACTTC. Its protein product is CASSAHTGTSGRNPQETQYF.

This clonotype has only a few counts. The rearrangement links TRBV28 to TRBJ2-2, with TRBD1 matching 8 bases. J gave up 4 bases and V 3 bases, and 10 bases lay outside the gene matches. Germline CDR1 and CDR2: MDHEN and SYDVKM. The CDR3 length is 17 residues. The DNA for the CDR3 is TGTGCCAGCAGTTTTAGCGTTACCGGACAGGGCACCGGGGAGCTGTTTTTT. Translated, it gives CASSFSVTGQGTGELFF.

This clonotype was counted between two and nine times. The rearrangement joins TRBV12-3 or TRBV12-4 to TRBJ2-5; 14 nucleotides line up with TRBD2. This CDR3 has 18 residues. Unmatched junction bases numbered 11, after V lost 3 bases and J lost 5 bases. Here the CDR3 reads CASSFPGLAGVRGETQYF. CDR3 coding DNA: TGTGCCAGCAGTTTTCCGGGACTAGCGGGAGTGCGTGGGGAGACCCAGTACTTC.